The clone carrying this T cell receptor beta chain appeared once. This specimen comes from a study of blood T cell repertoires in COVID-19. The overall study: There were acute and convalescent COVID-19 samples, and they came from the United States, Italy and Spain. Sources were T cells, B-cell-depleted T cells, or PBMCs; the material itself was cDNA or gDNA.

Participants, about 18 to 95 years old, spanned around 26 US areas. Produced via immunoSEQ multiplex PCR; TCRdb's table is partial and in-frame only. This sample yields a few hundred thousand clones, of which 84% are seen a single time; 5.5% to 7.5% belongs to the top ten. This CDR3 has 15 amino acids. Germline loops: CDR1 MGHRA, CDR2 YSYEKL. Trimming pared 1 base from V and 3 bases from J, leaving 13 bases between. The rearrangement links TRBV4-1 to TRBJ2-7; D is possibly TRBD1 (5 bases). The receptor was isolated from a woman aged 40-49 years who had recovered from COVID-19. Material: PBMCs or T cells enriched from blood (not recorded which). The CDR3 sequence: CASSQGEQGVYEQYV. The CDR3 bases are TGCGCCAGCAGCCAAGGGGAACAAGGGGTCTACGAGCAGTACGTC.